The TCR beta chain described here comes from a study of blood T cell repertoires in COVID-19. V lost 8 bases, J lost 9 bases, and 11 bases lay in between. The germline V gene encodes CDR1 MNHEY and CDR2 SVGAGI. The CDR3 is made up of 11 amino acids. Sequencing used immunoSEQ multiplex PCR; TCRdb keeps in-frame clones, though not all of them. The repertoire holds some 96,000 clones, with about nine tenths as singletons. The source material was peripheral blood. The chain combines TRBV6-5 with TRBJ2-1, with TRBD2 as a possible D gene (5 bases). This TCR came from a man in his fifties or sixties with acute or convalescent COVID-19. CDR3 region: CASASSFEQFF. The CDR3 nucleotides are TGTGCCAGCGCGTCTAGCTTTGAGCAGTTCTTC.